The rows below give T cell receptor beta chains drawn from one sample of a study of cytomegalovirus exposure and HLA in healthy donors. Produced via immunoSEQ multiplex PCR; TCRdb's table is partial and in-frame only. The table records 150,000 to 180,000 clones, roughly 85% of them present only once. The sample was PBMCs. The receptors originated from a woman in her late teens or twenties in good health and CMV-seronegative. CDR3s include the opening cysteine and the closing phenylalanine or tryptophan. The D gene is left open where the match is weak. Expanded clones are given a class, and other clones once, few, many or no size at all.

V gene: TRBV6-5; J gene: TRBJ1-5; clone size: once; D gene: .; CDR3 DNA: TGTGCCAGCAGTCCGGCGGGAGCAGTCAATCAGCCCCAGCATTTT; CDR3 protein: CASSPAGAVNQPQHF
V gene: TRBV6-5; J gene: TRBJ1-5; clone size: .; D gene: TRBD1; CDR3 DNA: TGTGCCAGCAGATCGACAGGGGCACAGCCCCAGCATTTT; CDR3 protein: CASRSTGAQPQHF
V gene: TRBV7-2; J gene: TRBJ1-2; clone size: .; D gene: TRBD1; CDR3 DNA: TGTGCCAGCAGCTTGTGGACAGGGGGAAATGGCTACACCTTC; CDR3 protein: CASSLWTGGNGYTF
V gene: TRBV25-1; J gene: TRBJ2-5; clone size: once; D gene: .; CDR3 DNA: TGTGCCAGTTCAGGGTACGGGTCAGAGACCCAGTACTTC; CDR3 protein: CASSGYGSETQYF
V gene: TRBV14; J gene: TRBJ2-3; clone size: .; D gene: TRBD1; CDR3 DNA: TGTGCCAGCAGCCAGTGGACAGGGGGCACAGATACGCAGTATTTT; CDR3 protein: CASSQWTGGTDTQYF
V gene: TRBV19; J gene: TRBJ1-4; clone size: .; D gene: TRBD1; CDR3 DNA: TGTGCCAGTAGTACGACAGGGTCTGGTGAAAAACTGTTTTTT; CDR3 protein: CASSTTGSGEKLFF
V gene: TRBV14; J gene: TRBJ1-2; clone size: few; D gene: .; CDR3 DNA: TGTGCCAGCAGCCAAGCGGGGATCCATGGCTACACCTTC; CDR3 protein: CASSQAGIHGYTF
V gene: TRBV14; J gene: TRBJ2-7; clone size: .; D gene: .; CDR3 DNA: TGTGCCAGCAGCCGCAATTGGGGGGGCCCCTACGAGCAGTACTTC; CDR3 protein: CASSRNWGGPYEQYF
V gene: TRBV7-2; J gene: TRBJ2-7; clone size: .; D gene: TRBD2; CDR3 DNA: TGTGCCAGCAGCTTAGCCAGCGGGGGAGCCTACGAGCAGTACTTC; CDR3 protein: CASSLASGGAYEQYF
V gene: TRBV28; J gene: TRBJ1-1; clone size: .; D gene: TRBD1; CDR3 DNA: TGTGCCAGCCGAGGGGGCGGCACTGAAGCTTTCTTT; CDR3 protein: CASRGGGTEAFF
V gene: TRBV30; J gene: TRBJ1-5; clone size: .; D gene: .; CDR3 DNA: TGTGCCTGGAGCTACGGGGAGCCCCAGCATTTT; CDR3 protein: CAWSYGEPQHF
V gene: TRBV21-1; J gene: TRBJ2-5; clone size: once; D gene: .; CDR3 DNA: TGTGCCAGCAGCAAAGAGTGTATCAGGGAAGAGACCCAGTACTTC; CDR3 protein: CASSKECIREETQYF
V gene: TRBV23-1; J gene: TRBJ1-6; clone size: few; D gene: .; CDR3 DNA: TGCGCCAGCAGTCAAATCCAGACAAGCTCCTATAATTCACCCCTCCACTTT; CDR3 protein: CASSQIQTSSYNSPLHF
V gene: TRBV7-3; J gene: TRBJ2-1; clone size: few; D gene: .; CDR3 DNA: TGTGCCAGCAGCCCCGGGGTATACAATGAGCAGTTCTTC; CDR3 protein: CASSPGVYNEQFF
V gene: TRBV30; J gene: TRBJ1-6; clone size: .; D gene: .; CDR3 DNA: TGTGCCCAGGGGCGGACAAATTCACCCCTCCACTTT; CDR3 protein: CAQGRTNSPLHF
V gene: TRBV19; J gene: TRBJ2-1; clone size: .; D gene: TRBD2; CDR3 DNA: TGTGCCAGTAGTATTCAACCGGGACTAGCGGACAATGAGCAGTTCTTC; CDR3 protein: CASSIQPGLADNEQFF
V gene: TRBV19; J gene: TRBJ2-7; clone size: once; D gene: TRBD1; CDR3 DNA: TGTGCCAGTAGGATGGGACAGGCTGTTGAGCAGTACTTC; CDR3 protein: CASRMGQAVEQYF
V gene: TRBV28; J gene: TRBJ2-1; clone size: few; D gene: .; CDR3 DNA: TGTGCCAGCAGCCGAACCGGGGAGCAGTTCTTC; CDR3 protein: CASSRTGEQFF
V gene: TRBV5-6; J gene: TRBJ2-2; clone size: .; D gene: .; CDR3 DNA: TGTGCCAGCAGCCCGGATATGGGGGCGGACACCGGGGAGCTGTTTTTT; CDR3 protein: CASSPDMGADTGELFF
V gene: TRBV27; J gene: TRBJ1-2; clone size: .; D gene: TRBD1; CDR3 DNA: TGTGCCAGCAGTTACCTCAGGGGGCACTCGGGCTACACCTTC; CDR3 protein: CASSYLRGHSGYTF
V gene: TRBV7-2; J gene: TRBJ2-7; clone size: .; D gene: .; CDR3 DNA: TGTGCCAGCAGCTTAGGGTACAGGGCGGTGCAGTACTTC; CDR3 protein: CASSLGYRAVQYF
V gene: TRBV28; J gene: TRBJ2-2; clone size: .; D gene: .; CDR3 DNA: TGTGCCAGCAGTCTCCCGGGCAGACTAACCCCTAACACCGGGGAGCTGTTTTTT; CDR3 protein: CASSLPGRLTPNTGELFF
V gene: TRBV7-9; J gene: TRBJ2-1; clone size: .; D gene: TRBD2; CDR3 DNA: TGTGCCAGCAGCTTACTGGGCGGGGGGCCCAATGAGCAGTTCTTC; CDR3 protein: CASSLLGGGPNEQFF
V gene: TRBV13; J gene: TRBJ2-7; clone size: .; D gene: TRBD1; CDR3 DNA: TGTGCCAGCAGAAGACTCGGGCAGGGGGACGGCGAGCAGTACTTC; CDR3 protein: CASRRLGQGDGEQYF